The text below deals with one TCR beta chain. Its antigen is undetermined. Mismatch with germline at one junction end may stem from a read error. The entry originates in a study of identical twins. TCRdb redid the calling of the 5' RACE reads with MiXCR, one entry per CDR3 protein. Among approximately 1.8 million distinct CDR3 sequences listed, roughly 35% were seen once. Germline values: CDR1 SNHLY, CDR2 FYNNEI. The CDR3 spans 14 residues. Study-wide findings and caveats: Excess twin sharing in beta out-of-frame sequences was weaker. Out-of-frame alpha sequences shared by twins were enriched for low generation probability. Modelling underestimated the level of out-of-frame TCR alpha sharing observed in monozygotic twins.

V gene TRBV2 combines with J gene TRBJ1-6; 9 bases align to TRBD1. The sequencing input was cord blood. The clonotype was recovered from a newborn girl in good health. CDR3 region: CPSNEQGANSPLHF. CDR3 sequence (DNA): TGTCCCAGCAACGAACAGGGGGCCAATTCACCCCTCCACTTT.